The sequence of this TCR beta chain was determined in a study of blood T cell repertoires in COVID-19. Germline V lookup: CDR1 PRHDT, CDR2 FYEKMQ (reference sequence). V lost 2 bases, J lost 1 base, and 11 bases lay in between. The CDR3 contains 15 residues. The authors' processing: Scientists estimated how many nucleated cells there were by amplifying reference gene primers. Sequencing was performed with immunoSEQ multiplex PCR; in TCRdb, only in-frame clones are kept and a portion is missing. Clonal size and the V and J genes are those of that table, whereas D and trimming came from the DNA. The table has under 300,000 clones, 90% seen once; the top ten hold 3% to 4%.

The chain has TRBV13 and TRBJ1-1; unclear D gene. Sequencing used peripheral blood. The clonotype originates from a woman between 35 and 50 years old with acute or convalescent COVID-19. CDR3 amino acids: CASSLLGEGNTEAFF. The CDR3 DNA reads as TGTGCCAGCAGCTTATTGGGCGAAGGGAACACTGAAGCTTTCTTT.